This T cell receptor (beta chain) stems from a study of T cells after somatic rescue of genetic block. The germline gives CDR1 SNHLY, CDR2 FYNNEI. CDR3 length: 13 residues. Trimming cost V 6 bases and J 7 bases, with 13 bases left between them. TCRdb's copy holds only in-frame clones and misses some; the assay was immunoSEQ multiplex PCR. The data show about 70,000 clones, 92% seen once. Sequenced material: peripheral blood mononuclear cells (PBMCs). This chain connects TRBV2 to TRBJ1-5; D is unresolved. This TCR was recovered from a man aged 35 to 55. CDR3 amino acids: CASRMDRAQPQHF. CDR3 in DNA: TGTGCCAGCAGGATGGATCGGGCCCAGCCCCAGCATTTT.